Listed below are T cell receptor beta chains from one sample, sequenced in a study of liver allograft versus peripheral blood T cells. TCRdb ran MiXCR on the reads and lists one entry per CDR3 protein. The data hold 15,000 to 20,000 distinct CDR3 sequences, with under 25% observed a single time. These receptors were taken from a human patient who had a liver transplant. Part of the T cell pool may stem from the graft donor. The CDR3 runs from the conserved cysteine through the conserved F or W. The D gene is left open where the match is weak. Some rows mark clone size as missing; the rest say once, few, many or name a class of expanded clone.

v_gene,j_gene,abundance,d_gene,CDR3nt,CDR3aa
TRBV7-2,TRBJ2-5,few,TRBD2,TGTGCCAGCAGCTTATCCCCACTAGCGGGGGGCCAAGAGACCCAGTACTTC,CASSLSPLAGGQETQYF
TRBV5-1,TRBJ2-1,few,TRBD2,TGCGCCAGCAGCGGCCCACTAGCGGGAGGGGTCCCCAATGAGCAGTTCTTC,CASSGPLAGGVPNEQFF
TRBV5-5,TRBJ1-3,.,.,TGTGCCAGCAGCGCCTTCCTCGCTGCTGGAAACACCATATATTTT,CASSAFLAAGNTIYF
TRBV19,TRBJ2-5,few,.,TGTGCCAGTAGTCCGAACGAGGGACGGTGGTACCAAGAGACCCAGTACTTC,CASSPNEGRWYQETQYF
TRBV19,TRBJ1-5,many,TRBD1,TGTGCCAGTAGTGCAGGTCTATACAGGGGAACTAGCAATCAGCCCCAGCATTTT,CASSAGLYRGTSNQPQHF
TRBV18,TRBJ1-2,many,TRBD1,TGTGCCAGCCACGTTTACCGGGACAGCCCTTTTGAATATGGCTACACCTTC,CASHVYRDSPFEYGYTF
TRBV29-1,TRBJ1-1,many,TRBD1,TGCAGCGTTGAAGTCCCTCAGACCGGGACAGGGGTTTTCGCTGAAGCTTTCTTT,CSVEVPQTGTGVFAEAFF
TRBV7-9,TRBJ1-2,.,.,TGTGCCAGCAGCTTGGTGGGGGTCCCTAATCTGCTTGGCTACACCTTC,CASSLVGVPNLLGYTF
TRBV19,TRBJ1-4,few,.,TGTGCCAGTAGTATATGGGCTAATGAAAAACTGTTTTTT,CASSIWANEKLFF
TRBV28,TRBJ1-1,few,.,TGTGCCAGCAGTTTATTAGGGCTTAGAGCTTTCTTT,CASSLLGLRAFF
TRBV5-5,TRBJ2-1,.,TRBD2,TGTGCCAGCAGTCTGGCTAGCGGGAGGGCTAATGAGCAGTTCTTC,CASSLASGRANEQFF
TRBV12-3/TRBV12-4,TRBJ2-3,.,.,TGTGCCAGCAGTTTAGCAACCGGCTCCTACACAGATACGCAGTATTTT,CASSLATGSYTDTQYF
TRBV7-2,TRBJ2-1,.,TRBD1,TGTGCCAGCAGCTCGACAGGGTTACACAATGAGCAGTTCTTC,CASSSTGLHNEQFF
TRBV7-2,TRBJ2-2,.,.,TGTGCCAGCAGCTTATTGACGAACACCGGGGAGCTGTTTTTT,CASSLLTNTGELFF
TRBV6-1,TRBJ2-1,many,TRBD2,TGTGCCAGCAGTGAAGCTAGGGCTAGCGGGGTCGTAGATCACAATGAGCAGTTCTTC,CASSEARASGVVDHNEQFF
TRBV12-3/TRBV12-4,TRBJ1-6,.,.,TGTGCCAGCAGTTTAGGTTTGGATTCACCCCTCCACTTT,CASSLGLDSPLHF
TRBV12-3/TRBV12-4,TRBJ1-1,few,TRBD1,TGTGCCAGCAAGGGACAGTTGAACACTGAAGCTTTCTTT,CASKGQLNTEAFF
TRBV18,TRBJ1-1,many,.,TGTGCCAGCTCACTCAGGAGGAACACTGAAGCTTTCTTT,CASSLRRNTEAFF